This T cell receptor beta chain comes out of a study of cytomegalovirus exposure and HLA in healthy donors. Looking at the study overall: The 95 to 150 validation repertoires used the same platform as the 550 to 750 first-cohort repertoires, a later analysis reported. Study findings and constraints: In vitro data verified a few CMV-associated chains as specific for CMV antigens. Reports described diagnosis of cytomegalovirus status by the classifier as highly specific and sensitive.

This clone was counted a few times. The antigen is not known. CDR1 is MRHNA, CDR2 SNTAGT, per germline. J lost 11 bases, V lost 2 bases, and 3 bases had no gene match. The CDR3 runs to 15 residues. Data came from immunoSEQ multiplex PCR; TCRdb stores just in-frame clones and leaves some out. In the table there are fewer than 90,000 clones, around 94% of which are singletons. The source of this sequence is a woman younger than 30 in good health and CMV-seropositive. V gene TRBV6-4 combines with J gene TRBJ2-1; 16 bases are shared with TRBD2. Sequencing was performed on PBMCs. The DNA for the CDR3 is TGTGCCAGCAGTGACGGGACTAGCGGGGGGGCCAAGCAGTTCTTC. It is translated as CASSDGTSGGAKQFF.